What follows are 23 T cell receptor beta chains derived from one specimen sequenced in a study of cytomegalovirus exposure and HLA in healthy donors. PCR used 60 Vbeta primers and 13 Jbeta primers. Clones were read by immunoSEQ multiplex PCR, and TCRdb kept only the in-frame ones, dropping some. Here the sample spans about 76,000 clones, roughly 76% being singletons. Sequenced: PBMCs. The receptors come from a male donor in good health and CMV-seropositive.

The chain joins TRBV7-2 to TRBJ1-6; TRBD1 aligns across 8 bases. After removal of 4 bases from V and 4 bases from J, the junction contained 6 bases not matched to a gene. The germline CDR1 and CDR2 sequences are SGHTA and FQGNSA. The CDR3 is 16 residues long. The CDR3 bases are TGTGCCAGCAGCTCCCGAAGACAGGGGTATAATTCACCCCTCCACTTT. It is translated as CASSSRRQGYNSPLHF.

V is TRBV30 and J is TRBJ2-7, with a tentative D call TRBD1 (5 bases). The CDR3 consists of 13 residues. Trimming cost V 0 bases and J 4 bases, with 10 bases left between them. Germline V lookup: CDR1 GTSNPN, CDR2 SVGIG (reference sequence). The CDR3 region is CAWSVGAEYEQYF. The CDR3 nucleotides read TGTGCCTGGAGTGTTGGGGCCGAGTACGAGCAGTACTTC.

The V and J genes are TRBV27 and TRBJ2-7; no clear D. Trimming removed 0 bases at V and 5 bases at J, with 8 bases between. The CDR3 loop spans 13 amino acids. Per germline, CDR1 MNHEY and CDR2 SMNVEV (reference sequence). The CDR3 protein is CASSLSFGNEQYF. In DNA, the CDR3 is TGTGCCAGCAGTTTATCGTTCGGTAACGAGCAGTACTTC.

Only a few counts were recorded for this clone. The V and J genes are TRBV6-5 and TRBJ2-1, with D maybe TRBD2 (6 bases). CDR3 length equals 15 residues. V was cut by 6 bases and J by 2 bases, with 14 bases left in between. CDR1 MNHEY and CDR2 SVGAGI come from the germline V gene. DNA for the CDR3: TGTGCCAGCAGCCCCCCGGGACTCCCCTACAATGAGCAGTTCTTC. Translating gives CASSPPGLPYNEQFF.

This chain links TRBV5-3 with TRBJ1-4; maybe TRBD1 (6 bases). TRBV5-3 carries the ORF label, with uncertain function. Trimming left V 2 bases short and J 8 bases short, with 19 bases between. This CDR3 region has 16 residues. CDR3 nucleotides: TGTGCCAGAAGCTTCGCTTTGCACAGGGTGGAAGAAAAACTGTTTTTT. As protein: CARSFALHRVEEKLFF.

J is TRBJ2-1 and V is TRBV5-6; 7 nucleotides align to TRBD2. Germline CDR1 is SGHDT and CDR2 is YYEEEE. The V gene end was trimmed by 4 bases and the J gene end by 4 bases; junction bases not matched to a gene: 5. The CDR3 is 14 residues long. The CDR3 reads CASSVAGRYNEQFF. Here the CDR3 DNA reads TGTGCCAGCAGCGTGGCCGGGAGGTACAATGAGCAGTTCTTC.

CDR3 bases: TGTGCCAGCAGCTTAGGCCCCAGGGCGTACGAGCAGTACTTC. Amino acids: CASSLGPRAYEQYF. The V and J genes are TRBV7-2 and TRBJ2-7; a weak D match, TRBD1 (5 bases). CDR3 length: 14 amino acids. V shed 1 base and J shed 4 bases, with 11 bases lying between them. The V gene's germline CDR1 is SGHTA and CDR2 FQGNSA.

This clone was seen a single time. J is TRBJ1-1 and V is TRBV18; 7 bases map to TRBD1. Unmatched junction bases numbered 8, after V lost 5 bases and J lost 5 bases. Germline V CDR1 and CDR2: KGHSH, LQKENI. CDR3 length equals 14 residues. CDR3 bases: TGTGCCAGCTCATCGCGGACAGGAGGGACTGAAGCTTTCTTT. Amino acids: CASSSRTGGTEAFF.

The chain is built from TRBV21-1 and TRBJ2-3; TRBD1, the D gene given by the table, was not confirmed from the DNA. TRBV21-1 is shown as a pseudogene. This CDR3 region has 17 residues. In DNA, the CDR3 is TGTGCCAGCACCTGGGACAGCAGAACCACTAGCACAGATACGCAGTATTTT. Amino acid sequence: CASTWDSRTTSTDTQYF.

The DNA for the CDR3 is TGTGCCAGCAGCTATAGCGGGGGTGGGGTTTGGGATGCGCAGTATTTT. Protein product: CASSYSGGGVWDAQYF. The genes are TRBV7-2 and TRBJ2-3; 9 bases line up with TRBD2. Looked up from germline, CDR1 is SGHTA and CDR2 is FQGNSA. This CDR3 spans 16 amino acids. J was trimmed by 10 bases and V by 4 bases; bases with no gene match: 15.

J is TRBJ1-2 and V is TRBV28; D is possibly TRBD1 (5 bases). Trimming took off 5 bases at V and 4 bases at J, with 23 bases between the two ends. Germline V gene lookup returns CDR1 MDHEN and CDR2 SYDVKM. CDR3 length equals 17 residues. In DNA, the CDR3 is TGTGCCAGCAGTAAACAGGAAAAGCGAGGTTCTCGCTATGGCTACACCTTC. This translates into CASSKQEKRGSRYGYTF.

V and J are TRBV7-2 and TRBJ2-7, with TRBD2 matching 10 bases. Germline CDR1 is SGHTA and CDR2 is FQGNSA. The trim removed 3 bases at V and 1 base at J, leaving 3 bases unmatched. This CDR3 has 15 residues. CDR3 region: CASSFGTSESYEQYF. In DNA, the CDR3 is TGTGCCAGCAGCTTCGGGACTAGCGAGTCCTACGAGCAGTACTTC. Drawing the rest from reference TRBV7-2 and TRBJ2-7, the complete variable domain is GAGVSQSPSNKVTEKGKDVELRCDPISGHTALYWYRQSLGQGLEFLIYFQGNSAPDKSGLPSDRFSAERTGGSVSTLTIQRTQQEDSAVYLCASSFGTSESYEQYFGPGTRLTVT.

This clone was detected only a few times. The chain has TRBV7-3 and TRBJ2-5; 7 bases are a match to TRBD1. Germline trimming cut 5 bases from V and 2 bases from J; bases unmatched to any gene: 5. Germline V gene sequence: CDR1 SGHTA, CDR2 FQGTGA. This CDR3 is built from 14 residues. The CDR3 bases are TGTGCCAGCAGCCCAGGACAGGCTCAAGAGACCCAGTACTTC. Residues: CASSPGQAQETQYF.

The CDR3 DNA sequence: TGCGCCAGCAGTCAACCGGAAAATAAGCTAGGTCTGATTAGCACTGAAGCTTTCTTT. This gives the protein CASSQPENKLGLISTEAFF. The J gene is TRBJ1-1, the V gene TRBV23-1; the D is unclear. TRBV23-1 is given ORF status, its function remaining uncertain. The CDR3 is made up of 19 amino acids. Trimming removed 2 bases from V and 4 bases from J, with 26 bases in between.

The chain links TRBV7-6 to TRBJ2-2; D possibly corresponds to TRBD2 (6 bases). Trimming pared 5 bases from V and 4 bases from J, leaving 14 bases between. This CDR3 spans 15 amino acids. The V gene's germline CDR1 is SGHVS and CDR2 FNYEAQ. CDR3: CASSPGLLGTGELFF. The CDR3 nucleotides read TGTGCCAGCAGCCCGGGACTGCTAGGCACCGGGGAGCTGTTTTTT.

This chain links TRBV10-1 with TRBJ2-7; no firm D call. Trimming pared 3 bases from V and 5 bases from J, leaving 5 bases between. Germline CDR1 is WNHNN and CDR2 is SYGVQD (reference sequence). This CDR3 region has 11 residues. The CDR3 protein is CASSDSDEQYF. The CDR3 nucleotides read TGCGCCAGCAGTGATTCGGACGAGCAGTACTTC.

The rearrangement joins TRBV15 to TRBJ2-7; TRBD1 matches at 12 bases. Per germline, CDR1 LNHNV and CDR2 YYDKDF (reference sequence). Losses at the gene ends were 0 bases for V and 7 bases for J; bases not matched to a gene: 10. The CDR3 spans 17 residues. CDR3 protein: CATSRESGGQGAREQYF. The CDR3 DNA reads TGTGCCACCAGCAGAGAGTCAGGGGGACAGGGGGCGCGGGAGCAGTACTTC.

This clone was recorded only once. This chain connects TRBV28 to TRBJ2-5; possibly TRBD1 for D (5 bases). V lost 6 bases and J 5 bases, leaving 19 bases between the germline ends. CDR3 length: 15 residues. Germline V gene sequence: CDR1 MDHEN, CDR2 SYDVKM. The CDR3 region has the DNA TGTGCCAGCAGGCAGGGCGAATCGGATGCGGAGACCCAGTACTTC. This codes for CASRQGESDAETQYF.

This clone has only one observation. V is TRBV5-1 and J is TRBJ2-3; D gene unclear. Germline CDR1 reads SGHRS; CDR2 reads YFSETQ. The V and J ends lost 6 bases and 2 bases respectively, with 7 bases between them. There are 12 residues in the CDR3. The CDR3 coding sequence is TGCGCCAGCACCGACACCACAGATACGCAGTATTTT. It codes for CASTDTTDTQYF.

The V gene is TRBV9, the J gene TRBJ2-5; TRBD2 matches 7 bases. V dropped 0 bases and J dropped 5; count of bases not matched to a gene: 4. CDR1 and CDR2 (germline): SGDLS, YYNGEE. The CDR3 totals 14 residues. For the CDR3, the DNA is TGTGCCAGCAGCGTAGACGGTAGCGGGGAGACCCAGTACTTC. Translated: CASSVDGSGETQYF.

The J gene is TRBJ2-1, the V gene TRBV14, with 8 bases matching TRBD2. V gave up 1 base and J gave up 12 bases; unmatched junction bases: 11. Per the germline V gene, CDR1 is SGHDN and CDR2 is FVKESK. CDR3 length equals 15 residues. The CDR3 sequence is CASSQAPAGEVGQFF. CDR3 coding DNA: TGTGCCAGCAGCCAAGCCCCAGCGGGAGAGGTGGGGCAGTTCTTC.

This rearrangement joins TRBV4-2 to TRBJ1-1; the D gene is possibly TRBD1 (5 bases). This CDR3 contains 16 residues. Trimming removed 1 base from V and 3 bases from J, with 15 bases in between. Germline V gene sequence: CDR1 LGHNA, CDR2 YNFKEQ. In DNA form, the CDR3 reads TGTGCCAGCAGCCAAGCCGTCGGGGGGAGATACACTGAAGCTTTCTTT. The encoded protein is CASSQAVGGRYTEAFF.

The chain carries TRBV27 and TRBJ2-2, with 12 bases fitting TRBD1. The ends lost 6 bases at V and 7 bases at J; junction bases unmatched: 9. The CDR3 spans 16 residues. Germline V gene sequence: CDR1 MNHEY, CDR2 SMNVEV (reference sequence). In DNA, the CDR3 is TGTGCCAGCAGACTACCGGGACAGGGGGCCGGCGGGGAGCTGTTTTTT. The encoded protein is CASRLPGQGAGGELFF.